This T cell receptor beta chain was obtained from a study of cytomegalovirus exposure and HLA in healthy donors. Study-wide points: The authors assumed roughly uniform sequencing depth across donors for presence/absence analyses. A later analysis linked a missense variant in DCLRE1C to the trimming of TCR beta V and J genes.

Of note for this clone: Its matching antigen is unknown.

The PCR contained 60 Vbeta and 13 Jbeta primers. Clones were sequenced by immunoSEQ multiplex PCR, and TCRdb holds only the in-frame ones, with some missing. The sample data list roughly 76,000 clones. Specimen: PBMCs. This sequence was found in a female donor in good health and CMV-seropositive.

The CDR3 DNA is TGTGCCTGGACCTTCAGAGGGGGCCGGGGAGCTTTCTTT. Its translation: CAWTFRGGRGAFF. The chain uses TRBV30 and TRBJ1-1; the match to TRBD1 covers 7 bases. Germline V gene lookup returns CDR1 GTSNPN and CDR2 SVGIG (reference sequence). This CDR3 comprises 13 residues. J lost 10 bases, V lost 4 bases, and 12 bases had no gene match. Full variable domain (rest looked up from reference TRBV30 and TRBJ1-1): SQTIHQWPATLVQPVGSPLSLECTVEGTSNPNLYWYRQAAGRGLQLLFYSVGIGQISSEVPQNLSASRPQDRQFILSSKKLLLSDSGFYLCAWTFRGGRGAFFGQGTRLTVV.